Detailed here is one T cell receptor (beta chain). Its antigen is not identified. This same CDR3 is encoded by further DNA sequences in the sample. This sample was included in a study of shared clonotypes between healthy human individuals. In the study overall: Donors, aged 18 to 49, were a couple of women and three men. Study findings and constraints: Generally, naive subsets (rather than memory subsets) showed larger estimated richness.

Study processing details: Filtering differed for immunoSEQ, which gave only junction sequences without quality scores. TCRdb keeps only in-frame clones here, not all; method: immunoSEQ multiplex PCR. Clone size and the V and J calls come from that table; the DNA yielded D and trimming. The sample includes some 2.1 million clones, 85% to 95% of them seen just once. Those who donated, Caucasian adults without exception, all lived in Nashville, Tennessee. Germline loops: CDR1 SNHLY, CDR2 FYNNEI. With 8 bases removed from V and 2 bases from J, the gap between germline ends came to 5 bases. This CDR3 comprises 11 residues.

The receptor's source is a man younger than 30 in good health. Sequencing used naive CD4+ T cells sorted from blood. Subset: CD45RA+ positively selected. The chain links TRBV2 to TRBJ2-3, with no clear D. The CDR3 here is CASSSTDTQYF. The CDR3 DNA follows: TGTGCCAGCTCGTCCACAGATACGCAGTATTTT.